The T cell receptor beta chain described here comes from a study of blood T cell repertoires in COVID-19. Followed longitudinally, the Seattle patients had been enrolled during active infection. Some clones are missing from TCRdb's copy, which holds only in-frame ones; the method was immunoSEQ multiplex PCR. Of under 75,000 clones listed, 55% to 75% are singletons. Material for sequencing was peripheral blood. The clonotype originates from a woman between 65 and 79 years old with COVID-19, enrolled during active disease.

The DNA of the CDR3 is TGTGCCACCAGTGGGTTCCGGGAGACAGATACGCAGTATTTT. Translating it yields CATSGFRETDTQYF. The rearrangement uses TRBV24-1 and TRBJ2-3, with a tentative D call TRBD2 (6 bases). This CDR3 has 14 residues. Germline CDR1 reads KGHDR; CDR2 reads SFDVKD. Trimming left V 5 bases short and J 3 bases short, with 11 bases between.